A selection of T cell receptor beta chains follows, all from one sample in a study of blood T cell repertoires in COVID-19. Method: immunoSEQ multiplex PCR; TCRdb's copy keeps in-frame clones and lacks some. The top ten clones hold about 12% of a sample with some 44,000 clones, 92% of them seen once. Sequenced sample: peripheral blood. Receptors originate from a human donor in a cohort sampled during active COVID-19. Each CDR3 is given without its conserved first and last residue. Only part of the rows carry a size: once, few, many, or a class if the clone is expanded.

j_call | clone_size | v_call | cdr3_aa
TRBJ1-4 | . | TRBV28 | ASRGEGEKLF
TRBJ2-3 | . | TRBV12-3/TRBV12-4 | ASSYRDTQY
TRBJ1-4 | . | TRBV7-6 | ASSFRPRSSNEKLF
TRBJ2-1 | . | TRBV24-1 | ATSDHVVGSGRRNEQF
TRBJ2-7 | . | TRBV7-6 | ASSRDRGPGEQY
TRBJ1-6 | . | TRBV6-2/TRBV6-3 | ASSYSKQGIDTLH
TRBJ2-2 | once | TRBV5-1 | ASSFVISGDTGELF
TRBJ1-6 | . | TRBV6-5 | ALKTGSRAPLH
TRBJ1-3 | . | TRBV19 | ASRNRDTSSGNTIY
TRBJ2-7 | . | TRBV5-1 | ASSHAGGLAGFEQY
TRBJ2-3 | . | TRBV4-2 | ASSQDPPGLAGVNTQY
TRBJ2-3 | . | TRBV4-2 | ASSQGQSTDTQY
TRBJ1-5 | few | TRBV28 | ASSRRLGQGNQPQH
TRBJ2-3 | . | TRBV24-1 | ATRGGQADTQY
TRBJ2-5 | . | TRBV7-2 | ASSTPLAGRLETQY
TRBJ2-5 | . | TRBV7-2 | ASSLGSGSPQY
TRBJ1-5 | . | TRBV18 | ASSPRQGSQPQH
TRBJ1-3 | . | TRBV11-3 | ASSSTAGNTIY
TRBJ1-2 | . | TRBV5-4 | ASSLGTGPTGT
TRBJ1-2 | . | TRBV2 | ASRTPKGSYGYT
TRBJ2-7 | . | TRBV18 | ASSPSGTLTSYEQY
TRBJ1-2 | . | TRBV29-1 | SAASGGVYT
TRBJ1-5 | . | TRBV19 | ASRVLGLSNQPQH
TRBJ1-5 | . | TRBV6-5 | ASRGQGRQPQH
TRBJ2-4 | once | TRBV7-8 | ASSLYSSRGSKNIQY
TRBJ2-1 | . | TRBV27 | ASQGVYNEQF
TRBJ2-7 | . | TRBV19 | ASSALGDRGKDYEQY
TRBJ1-2 | once | TRBV28 | ASSLVSGGGYT
TRBJ1-4 | . | TRBV7-9 | ASSLSQYEKLF
TRBJ1-2 | . | TRBV19 | ASSSGTELFYGYT
TRBJ1-3 | . | TRBV19 | ASSSRGSAGNTIY
TRBJ2-7 | . | TRBV2 | ASSASESWGQVSYEQY
TRBJ2-2 | . | TRBV19 | ASKPSGTGELF
TRBJ1-1 | once | TRBV6-5 | ASSRQGLEAF
TRBJ2-3 | . | TRBV6-4 | ASSLAGGGPDTQY
TRBJ2-7 | . | TRBV28 | ASSGTGLRSVQY